A single sample is the source of the 32 T cell receptor beta chains below, sequenced in a study of blood T cell repertoires in COVID-19. This table comes from immunoSEQ multiplex PCR, and its TCRdb copy is limited to in-frame clones, with some not included. In the table there are 150,000 to 200,000 clones, 80% to 90% of which are singletons. Material: peripheral blood. The receptor set was obtained from a man between 60 and 70 years old with acute or convalescent COVID-19.

The rearrangement links TRBV12-5 to TRBJ1-5, with a possible D match to TRBD1 (6 bases). The CDR3 sequence is 17 residues long. The V gene lost 1 base and the J gene lost 3 bases, with 16 bases spanning the gap. Germline V lookup: CDR1 LGHNT, CDR2 FRNRAP. This CDR3 is CASGLEYQGRSNQPQHF. CDR3 bases: TGTGCTAGTGGTTTGGAATATCAGGGGAGATCCAATCAGCCCCAGCATTTT.

This clone appeared once. The chain joins TRBV29-1 to TRBJ1-1; 8 positions match TRBD1. The CDR3 loop spans 14 amino acids. Trimming took 8 bases from V and 4 from J; bases not matched to a gene: 12. The germline CDR1 and CDR2 sequences are SQVTM and ANQGSEA. CDR3 coding DNA: TGCAGCATCTTCCAGGGGGCAGATTCCACTGAAGCTTTCTTT. Translation gives CSIFQGADSTEAFF.

This chain connects TRBV19 to TRBJ2-1; TRBD2 agrees at 9 bases. Germline CDR1 is LNHDA and CDR2 is SQIVND (reference sequence). CDR3 length: 14 residues. The junction had 4 bases not matched to a gene; V was cut back by 6 bases and J by 4 bases. The CDR3 DNA reads TGTGCCAGTAGGCGACTAGCGGATTACAATGAGCAGTTCTTC. Translating it yields CASRRLADYNEQFF.

The V call is TRBV6-1, the J call TRBJ1-6, with D hard to call. CDR1 is MNHNS, CDR2 SASEGT, per germline. The CDR3 runs 13 residues. V was pared by 1 base and J by 7 bases, with 5 bases between. Here the CDR3 reads CASSEGANSPLHF. CDR3 DNA sequence: TGTGCCAGCAGTGAAGGGGCGAATTCACCCCTCCACTTT.

The chain uses TRBV25-1 and TRBJ2-1, with D perhaps matching TRBD1 (6 bases). Between the trimmed V and J ends, which lost 8 bases and 7 bases, there was a span of 21 bases. The CDR3 totals 15 residues. In germline, CDR1 is MGHDK, CDR2 SYGVNS. As DNA, the CDR3 is TGTGCCAGCGCCTCGACTCAGGGGTACAAGAATGAGCAGTTCTTC. Amino acids: CASASTQGYKNEQFF.

V gene TRBV5-1 combines with J gene TRBJ1-5, with 10 bases fitting TRBD1. The CDR3 sequence is 14 residues long. Germline loops: CDR1 SGHRS, CDR2 YFSETQ. The ends lost 4 bases at V and 7 bases at J; junction bases unmatched: 5. CDR3 amino acids: CASSPGQGRQPQHF. The DNA of the CDR3 is TGCGCCAGCAGCCCGGGACAGGGGAGGCAGCCCCAGCATTTT.

This chain links TRBV9 with TRBJ1-5, with D possibly matching TRBD1 (6 bases). CDR3 size: 15 residues. Germline-derived CDR1 and CDR2 are SGDLS and YYNGEE. The germline V and J ends were trimmed by 6 bases and 5 bases, with 18 bases remaining between them. The CDR3 nucleotides read TGTGCCAGCAACAAGCGCGGGGGGCCTGATCAGCCCCAGCATTTT. Its translation: CASNKRGGPDQPQHF.

This sequence joins TRBV28 and TRBJ1-5; no clear D. The CDR3 has 12 residues. The V gene's germline CDR1 is MDHEN and CDR2 SYDVKM. Trimming removed 11 bases at V and 2 bases at J, with 10 bases between. CDR3 sequence (DNA): TGTGCCTTCGGTCAGGGCAATCAGCCCCAGCATTTT. Its translation: CAFGQGNQPQHF.

The gene calls are TRBV7-3 and TRBJ2-1; D ambiguous. The V gene's germline CDR1 is SGHTA and CDR2 FQGTGA. The V end lost 1 base, the J end lost 4 bases, and 8 bases lay between the germline ends. CDR3 length equals 14 residues. Here the CDR3 DNA reads TGTGCCAGCAGCTTAAGGGCTGGTTACAATGAGCAGTTCTTC. Residues: CASSLRAGYNEQFF.

In its sample, this clone was seen a few times. This chain links TRBV30 with TRBJ1-4, with D maybe TRBD1 (6 bases). The CDR3 length is 15 residues. Deletions cut 2 bases from V and 5 bases from J, with 15 bases between. Germline CDR1 is GTSNPN and CDR2 is SVGIG (reference sequence). The CDR3 sequence: CAWSRGRAPNEKLFF. The CDR3 bases are TGTGCCTGGAGTAGGGGGAGGGCTCCGAATGAAAAACTGTTTTTT.

The gene calls are TRBV9 and TRBJ1-2, with 10 nucleotides matching TRBD1. The CDR3 totals 14 residues. The trim removed 0 bases at V and 7 bases at J, leaving 3 bases unmatched. Germline CDR1 is SGDLS and CDR2 is YYNGEE. The CDR3 DNA follows: TGTGCCAGCAGCGTAGCTAGGACAGGGGGTGGCTACACCTTC. Translation: CASSVARTGGGYTF.

The chain employs TRBV11-2 and TRBJ2-3, with 10 bases fitting TRBD1. This CDR3 is 17 amino acids long. V trimming: 5 bases; J trimming: 3 bases; junction bases outside the gene matches: 11. From germline, CDR1 is SGHAT and CDR2 FQNNGV. CDR3 amino acids: CASSRGTGVIQTDTQYF. The CDR3 nucleotides read TGTGCCAGCAGCCGAGGGACAGGGGTAATTCAGACAGATACGCAGTATTTT.

This clone was seen a handful of times. This rearrangement joins TRBV15 to TRBJ2-2; the match to TRBD2 covers 15 bases. Germline CDR1 and CDR2: LNHNV and YYDKDF (reference sequence). CDR3 length: 17 residues. Trimming removed 4 bases from V and 5 bases from J; junction bases left unmatched: 5. The CDR3: CATSTGLAGGGTGELFF. The CDR3 region has the DNA TGTGCCACCAGCACAGGACTAGCGGGAGGGGGAACCGGGGAGCTGTTTTTT.

This clone was seen a few times. The chain links TRBV28 to TRBJ1-1; D gene unclear. Germline CDR1 reads MDHEN; CDR2 reads SYDVKM. Trimming cost V 4 bases and J 1 base, with 10 bases left between them. This CDR3 comprises 14 residues. CDR3 DNA sequence: TGTGCCAGCAGTTCCGCGGGAGGGAACACTGAAGCTTTCTTT. It translates to CASSSAGGNTEAFF.

The CDR3 sequence: CASSPPLGGRGANVLTF. For the CDR3, the DNA is TGTGCCAGCAGCCCCCCTCTGGGGGGGCGCGGGGCCAACGTCCTGACTTTC. This rearrangement joins TRBV7-9 to TRBJ2-6; D might be TRBD2 (7 bases). The CDR3 length is 17 residues. Germline V gene sequence: CDR1 SEHNR, CDR2 FQNEAQ (reference sequence). Trimming cost V 5 bases and J 4 bases, with 18 bases left between them.

V and J are TRBV24-1 and TRBJ1-5; D is possibly TRBD1 (5 bases). The CDR3 runs to 15 residues. Trimming removed 6 bases from V and 6 bases from J, with 17 bases in between. Germline V lookup: CDR1 KGHDR, CDR2 SFDVKD. The CDR3: CATSPPGGGGQPQHF. The CDR3, as DNA: TGTGCCACCAGTCCGCCCGGGGGGGGAGGTCAGCCCCAGCATTTT.

The chain recombines TRBV6-4 with TRBJ1-1; D call uncertain. Trimming removed 4 bases at V and 2 bases at J, with 8 bases between. CDR1 is MRHNA and CDR2 is SNTAGT in the germline V gene. The CDR3 is 13 residues long. Written as DNA, the CDR3 is TGTGCCAGCAGTGTCAGGCATAACACTGAAGCTTTCTTT. Translated, it gives CASSVRHNTEAFF.

The V call is TRBV9, the J call TRBJ2-6, with 8 bases aligning to TRBD2. The junction had 11 bases not matched to a gene; V was cut back by 4 bases and J by 2 bases. Germline CDR1 reads SGDLS; CDR2 reads YYNGEE. CDR3 length: 18 amino acids. The CDR3 DNA reads as TGTGCCAGCAGCTTAAACCGGGGGGGAATGGCTGGGGCCAACGTCCTGACTTTC. It translates to CASSLNRGGMAGANVLTF.

The chain links TRBV28 to TRBJ2-1; TRBD2 agrees at 10 bases. CDR3 length: 16 amino acids. The V and J ends lost 7 bases and 4 bases, in that order; junction bases with no gene match: 10. Germline-derived CDR1 and CDR2 are MDHEN and SYDVKM. The CDR3: CASTGTGTSVYNEQFF. The CDR3 region has the DNA TGTGCCAGCACCGGGACCGGGACTAGCGTATACAATGAGCAGTTCTTC.

This chain joins TRBV5-1 and TRBJ1-5, with D unclear. Trimming took 4 bases from V and 0 from J, leaving 11 bases between them. In germline, CDR1 is SGHRS, CDR2 YFSETQ. The CDR3 runs 15 residues. The CDR3 nucleotides are TGCGCCAGCAGCCGCGACGGGATTAGCAATCAGCCCCAGCATTTT. Translated, it gives CASSRDGISNQPQHF.

The V and J genes are TRBV6-5 and TRBJ2-5; tentative D call: TRBD2 (5 bases). The CDR3 length is 14 residues. Germline loops: CDR1 MNHEY, CDR2 SVGAGI. V lost 6 bases and J lost 5, with 16 bases in between. CDR3 sequence reads: CASSPTGNGETQYF. The CDR3 nucleotides read TGTGCCAGCAGCCCCACCGGGAACGGGGAGACCCAGTACTTC.

This sequence joins TRBV27 and TRBJ2-1; 9 bases align to TRBD2. Germline V gene sequence: CDR1 MNHEY, CDR2 SMNVEV (reference sequence). V dropped 6 bases and J dropped 7; count of bases not matched to a gene: 10. The CDR3 length is 15 residues. This CDR3 is CASRAGGFLWNEQFF. The CDR3 nucleotides read TGTGCCAGCAGGGCGGGAGGGTTCCTCTGGAATGAGCAGTTCTTC.

The J gene is TRBJ1-2, the V gene TRBV14; D unclear. Trimming removed 3 bases from V and 2 bases from J, with 10 bases in between. The CDR3 runs to 14 residues. Germline V lookup: CDR1 SGHDN, CDR2 FVKESK. CDR3: CASSQVNSNYGYTF. CDR3 in DNA: TGTGCCAGCAGCCAGGTTAACAGCAACTATGGCTACACCTTC.

This chain connects TRBV27 to TRBJ2-7; 9 bases align to TRBD1. CDR3 length: 16 amino acids. Germline V lookup: CDR1 MNHEY, CDR2 SMNVEV (reference sequence). With 2 bases clipped from V and 3 bases from J, the junction kept 8 bases outside the gene matches. In DNA form, the CDR3 reads TGTGCCAGCAGTTTACTGAGGGGGGGACAGGGCTACGAGCAGTACTTC. Its protein product is CASSLLRGGQGYEQYF.

This chain connects TRBV27 to TRBJ1-2, with D hard to call. V lost 5 bases, J lost 3 bases, and 10 bases lay in between. CDR3 length equals 13 residues. Per germline, CDR1 MNHEY and CDR2 SMNVEV (reference sequence). The CDR3 loop reads CASSTQPYYGYTF. DNA of the CDR3: TGTGCCAGCAGTACACAGCCGTACTATGGCTACACCTTC.

V usage is TRBV19 and J usage is TRBJ1-1; the D gene is possibly TRBD1 (6 bases). Trimming left V 7 bases short and J 5 bases short, with 14 bases between. This CDR3 has 13 residues. Germline CDR1 is LNHDA and CDR2 is SQIVND (reference sequence). CDR3 coding DNA: TGTGCCAGTATGGGCACCCAGGGGACTGAAGCTTTCTTT. Its translation is CASMGTQGTEAFF.

This clone was observed once. The genes are TRBV28 and TRBJ1-1, with TRBD1 matching over 7 bases. V was pared by 6 bases and J by 8 bases, with 9 bases of the junction left unmatched. Germline values: CDR1 MDHEN, CDR2 SYDVKM. CDR3 length: 13 residues. The CDR3 DNA is TGTGCCAGCAGCCTGGAGGTCAGGGGGGAAGCTTTCTTT. The encoded protein is CASSLEVRGEAFF.

This clone was recorded a few times. The V and J genes are TRBV13 and TRBJ2-7, with 8 bases that match TRBD1. Germline CDR1 PRHDT, CDR2 FYEKMQ (reference sequence). This CDR3 contains 15 residues. V gave up 6 bases and J gave up 3 bases; unmatched junction bases: 10. CDR3 nucleotide sequence: TGTGCCAGCAGTTCTTACCGGGACAGGAGCTACGAGCAGTACTTC. Amino acid sequence: CASSSYRDRSYEQYF.

This chain links TRBV7-8 with TRBJ2-7; D is perhaps TRBD2 (5 bases). Germline CDR1 reads SGHVS; CDR2 reads FQNEAQ. This CDR3 region has 16 residues. Trimming took 0 bases from V and 3 from J, leaving 15 bases between them. CDR3 region: CASSLAAGSSVYEQYF. DNA for the CDR3: TGTGCCAGCAGCTTAGCGGCGGGTAGTTCCGTCTACGAGCAGTACTTC.

The rearrangement joins TRBV5-1 to TRBJ1-5; D call uncertain. V gave up 1 base and J gave up 0 bases, with 11 bases separating them. This CDR3 has 16 residues. In germline, CDR1 is SGHRS, CDR2 YFSETQ. CDR3 region: CASSLSGAGSNQPQHF. The CDR3, as DNA: TGCGCCAGCAGCTTGTCTGGTGCGGGTAGCAATCAGCCCCAGCATTTT. Full variable domain (remainder filled in from reference TRBV5-1 and TRBJ1-5): KAGVTQTPRYLIKTRGQQVTLSCSPISGHRSVSWYQQTPGQGLQFLFEYFSETQRNKGNFPGRFSGRQFSNSRSEMNVSTLELGDSALYLCASSLSGAGSNQPQHFGDGTRLSIL.

This chain joins TRBV5-1 and TRBJ2-7; a possible D gene is TRBD1 (5 bases). There are 13 residues in the CDR3. The germline V gene has CDR1 SGHRS and CDR2 YFSETQ. V was pared by 4 bases and J by 5 bases, with 13 bases between. CDR3 sequence reads: CASSRGLSDEQYF. The CDR3 DNA is TGCGCCAGCAGCAGGGGTCTAAGTGACGAGCAGTACTTC.

The chain employs TRBV3-1 (or the pseudogene TRBV3-2) and TRBJ1-3; D call uncertain. Trimming pared 2 bases from V and 4 bases from J, leaving 3 bases between. The CDR3 is made up of 12 amino acids. CDR1 LGHDT and CDR2 YNNKEL come from the germline V gene (reference sequence). This chain's CDR3 is CASSQQGNTIYF. CDR3 in DNA: TGTGCCAGCAGCCAACAGGGAAACACCATATATTTT.